Detailed here is one TCR beta chain. Its antigen is currently not known. Base qualities are not at hand, and no much larger clone is one base apart. Participants in the prospective study were aged 18 to 89 years, lived in over 20 United States geographic areas, and enrolled through a virtual design. In the prospective study, participants were assigned to cohorts based on the clinical history participants reported in a screening survey and a study questionnaire. Mobile phlebotomists in the prospective study collected whole blood, serum and a nasopharyngeal or oropharyngeal swab from every participant. Prospective study participants could optionally give additional blood draws and questionnaires over an approximately two-month period. Blood samples from the prospective study were shipped frozen or at room temperature prior to DNA extraction. TCRbeta CDR3 regions were amplified from genomic DNA using the immunoSEQ Assay, a bias-controlled multiplex PCR. The paper's data handling went like this. The number of nucleated cells in each sample was estimated by amplification of reference gene primers within the assay. To quantify the absolute abundance of each unique TCRbeta CDR3 rearrangement, sequence reads were collapsed and filtered. For each sample, productive Simpson clonality was calculated by taking the square root of Simpson's diversity index across productive rearrangements. TCRdb holds this immuneACCESS table with in-frame rearrangements only. Some clones are missing; in checked studies, unresolved V genes explain under half, and the rest has no known cause. V and J calls and clone size are those listed in that table; D and trimming were worked out from the DNA. Across this sample there are under 300,000 clones, with approximately 86% seen only once. The top ten clonotypes cover roughly 3.3% of the sample.

This entry is derived from a study of blood T cell repertoires in COVID-19 (dated by TCRdb to 2018 to 2021). Background on the whole study: The collaborator samples originated in the United States, Italy and Spain and spanned the acute and convalescent phases of COVID-19. The prospective study material was composed of cDNA or gDNA derived from T cells, B-cell-depleted T cells, or PBMCs. The dataset comprised deeply sampled blood TCRbeta repertoires from subjects exposed to, actively infected with, or recovered from COVID-19. The repertoires were released in a freely available public database intended as a resource for research on the immune response to SARS-CoV-2. The samples were drawn from two sources: the first 160 participants of the ongoing ImmuneRACE study, and over 1,000 subjects contributed by 6 global collaborators. A de-identified subject ID, COVID-19 status, age in years and sex were almost always included in the sample metadata. Where HLA class I and class II types were available, the types were taken from metadata supplied by the sample provider, not from assay-based typing.

What the authors observed across the whole study: How much clinical and demographic metadata was included differed by source and by participant, and the metadata was provided uncurated.

The sequence came from a woman between 35 and 50 years old with acute COVID-19. Sequencing input: PBMCs or T cells enriched from blood (not recorded which).

CDR3 loop: CASRGLAGLTGELFF. The nucleotide sequence is TGTGCCAGCAGGGGACTAGCGGGTCTCACCGGGGAGCTGTTTTTT. Recombination connected TRBV2 to TRBJ2-2, with 12 central nucleotides matching TRBD2. CDR1 and CDR2 (SNHLY, FYNNEI) derive from the germline V gene. Unmatched junction bases come to 3, with V trimmed by 6 bases and J by 4 bases. The CDR3 spans 15 residues, from the cysteine through the phenylalanine. CDR3 DNA only is kept here, 45 bases in frame from base 1.